This T cell receptor (beta chain) was recovered during a study of spatial heterogeneity in lung cancer. This CDR3 region has 17 residues. V shed 6 bases and J 2 bases; nucleotides not matched to a gene: 16. CDR1 is SQVTM, CDR2 ANQGSEA, per germline. This sample's time point: sample taken at primary tumor resection. Whole RNA obtained from tumor, nontumor lung or frozen PBMC underwent sequencing without sorting. The approximately 69 donors had untreated early-stage non-small cell lung cancer. On each TCR cDNA molecule, a unique molecular identifier was present. TCRdb reprocessed the 5' RACE reads with MiXCR, giving one entry per CDR3 protein. The table lists 6,600 or so distinct CDR3 sequences, 4.5% to 7% of them singletons, with more than 7% in the top ten. As concerns this clonotype: This beta chain was picked up by a library intended for alpha chains and is off target, so its count carries little meaning.

This sequence joins TRBV29-1 and TRBJ2-7, with 10 nucleotides matching TRBD1. This clonotype was obtained from a female donor with early-stage non-small cell lung cancer. The source was normal lung tissue next to the tumor, collected at surgery. CDR3 loop: CSVMGQGIAGGTYEQYF. CDR3 coding DNA: TGCAGCGTGATGGGACAGGGGATTGCGGGAGGAACCTACGAGCAGTACTTC.